The clone carrying this TCR beta chain was detected a few times. V was trimmed by 6 bases and J by 4 bases, leaving 13 bases between them. Germline CDR1 is MNHEY and CDR2 is SVGAGI. The CDR3 contains 14 residues. The method was immunoSEQ multiplex PCR; TCRdb's version includes in-frame clones alone and lacks a portion of them. The sample carries over 600,000 clones, about 87% recorded once. These data belong to a study of blood T cell repertoires in COVID-19. The chain carries TRBV6-5 and TRBJ1-5; D is uncertain. The sequencing sample was made of peripheral blood. The receptor's source is a woman in her late teens or twenties with acute or convalescent COVID-19. For the CDR3, the DNA is TGTGCCAGCAGCCTATCCACGGGGAATCAGCCCCAGCATTTT. Protein sequence: CASSLSTGNQPQHF.